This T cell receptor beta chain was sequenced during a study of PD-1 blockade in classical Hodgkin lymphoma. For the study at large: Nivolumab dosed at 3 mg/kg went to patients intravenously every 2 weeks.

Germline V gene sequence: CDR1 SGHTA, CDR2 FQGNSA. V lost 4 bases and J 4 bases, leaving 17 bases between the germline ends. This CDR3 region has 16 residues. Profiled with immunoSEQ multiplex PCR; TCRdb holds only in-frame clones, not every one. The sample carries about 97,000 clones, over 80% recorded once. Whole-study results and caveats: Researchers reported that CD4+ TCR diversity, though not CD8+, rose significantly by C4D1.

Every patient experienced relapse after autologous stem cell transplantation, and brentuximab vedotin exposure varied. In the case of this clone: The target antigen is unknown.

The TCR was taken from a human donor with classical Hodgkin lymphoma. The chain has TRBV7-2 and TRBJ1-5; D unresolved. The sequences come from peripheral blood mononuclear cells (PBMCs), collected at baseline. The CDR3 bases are TGTGCCAGCAGCTCCGGCCCCAATTACCGGAATCAGCCCCAGCATTTT. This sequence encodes CASSSGPNYRNQPQHF.